This T cell receptor (beta chain) was recorded in a study of shared clonotypes between healthy human individuals. Background on the study: Three plates each covered CD4 naive and memory; CD8 naive two, CD8 memory one.

Clones were read by immunoSEQ multiplex PCR, and TCRdb kept only the in-frame ones, dropping some. The sample holds just over 2,000,000 clones, 85% to 95% seen once. Study results and caveats: Relative to memory subsets, naive subsets generally showed larger estimated richness.

In the case of this clone: Its antigen remains unknown.

The sequenced sample was naive CD4+ T cells sorted from blood. Subset defined: CD45RA+ positively selected. The receptor comes from a man aged 18 to 29 in good health.

CDR3 amino acids: CASSVHAVNTEAFF. CDR3 nucleotide sequence: TGTGCCAGCAGCGTCCACGCTGTGAACACTGAAGCTTTCTTT. This chain uses TRBV9 with TRBJ1-1; D not certain. CDR3 size: 14 residues. CDR1 and CDR2 (germline): SGDLS, YYNGEE. Trimming shortened V by 2 bases and J by 0 bases, and 8 bases separated the two germline ends.